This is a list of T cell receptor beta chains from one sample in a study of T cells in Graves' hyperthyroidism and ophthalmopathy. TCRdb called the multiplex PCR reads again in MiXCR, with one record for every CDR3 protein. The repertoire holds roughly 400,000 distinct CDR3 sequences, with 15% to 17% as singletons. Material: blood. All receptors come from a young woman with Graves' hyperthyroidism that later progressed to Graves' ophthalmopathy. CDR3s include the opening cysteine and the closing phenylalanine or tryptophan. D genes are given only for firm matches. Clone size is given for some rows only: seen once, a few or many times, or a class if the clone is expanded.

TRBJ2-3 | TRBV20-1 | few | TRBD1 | TGCAGTCCGATCCGGGACAGGACCACAGATACGCAGTATTTT | CSPIRDRTTDTQYF
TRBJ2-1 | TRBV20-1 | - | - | TGCAGTGCTAGAGGTGGATTTGACAATGAGCAGTTCTTC | CSARGGFDNEQFF
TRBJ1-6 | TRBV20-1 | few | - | TGCAGTGCTCGCCATGGGCCCCTCCACTTT | CSARHGPLHF
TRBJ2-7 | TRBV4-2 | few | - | TGTGCCAGCAGCCTGGTAGGTCAGGGGTCCTACGAGCAGTACTTC | CASSLVGQGSYEQYF
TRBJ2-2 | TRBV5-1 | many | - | TGCGCCAGCAGCTCGGATTACAGGGATGGGAACACCGGGGAGCTGTTTTTT | CASSSDYRDGNTGELFF
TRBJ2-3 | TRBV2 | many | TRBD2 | TGTGCCAGCAGTGAGAAGAGCGGGAGCCCATTGGATACGCAGTATTTT | CASSEKSGSPLDTQYF
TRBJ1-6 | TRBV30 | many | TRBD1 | TGTGCCTGGGGACAGGGGTATTCACCCCTCCACTTT | CAWGQGYSPLHF
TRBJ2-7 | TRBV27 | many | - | TGTGCCAGCAGTTTATCGGGGGCGGGAGCTTCCTACGAGCAGTACTTC | CASSLSGAGASYEQYF
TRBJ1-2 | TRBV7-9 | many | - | TGTGCCAGCAGCTTAGTGGCCTATGGCTACACCTTC | CASSLVAYGYTF
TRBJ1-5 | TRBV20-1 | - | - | TGCAGTGCTAGAGACCCCGGGGCGGGTCAGCCCCAGCATTTT | CSARDPGAGQPQHF
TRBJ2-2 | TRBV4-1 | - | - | TGCGCCAGCAGCCAAGTGGGGGGGGAGCTGTTTTTT | CASSQVGGELFF
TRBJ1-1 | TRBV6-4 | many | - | TGTGCCAGCACCAAAAGGGGGACACCAGTCCCGGATCGGAGCACTGAAGCTTTCTTT | CASTKRGTPVPDRSTEAFF
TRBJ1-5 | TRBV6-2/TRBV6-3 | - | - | TGTGCCAGCAGTTACTCACAGCATCAGCCCCAGCATTTT | CASSYSQHQPQHF
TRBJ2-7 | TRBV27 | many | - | TGTGCCAGCAGTTTAGGCCTTGGACAGAACTACGAGCAGTACTTC | CASSLGLGQNYEQYF
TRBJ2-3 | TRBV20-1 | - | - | TGCAGTGCTAGAGAGAACTATCGGAACACAGATACGCAGTATTTT | CSARENYRNTDTQYF
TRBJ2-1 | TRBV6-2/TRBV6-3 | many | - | TGTGCCAGCAGCCAGGGAATTGAGCAGTTCTTC | CASSQGIEQFF
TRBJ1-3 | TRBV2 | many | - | TGTGCCAGCAGGGGAGGACAGAGCAAATTCTCTGGAAACACCATATATTTT | CASRGGQSKFSGNTIYF
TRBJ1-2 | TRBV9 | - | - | TGTGCCAGCAGCGCCCGACCCCTTTATGGCTACACCTTC | CASSARPLYGYTF
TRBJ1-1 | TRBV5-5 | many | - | TGTGCCAGCAGCAGAGCGACAGGGAACACTGAAGCTTTCTTT | CASSRATGNTEAFF
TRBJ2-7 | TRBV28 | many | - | TGTGCCAGCAGTTTCCGACTTTCCTACGAGCAGTACTTC | CASSFRLSYEQYF
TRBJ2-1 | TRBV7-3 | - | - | TGTGCCAGCAGCCCGCCCGGGGACAATGAGCAGTTCTTC | CASSPPGDNEQFF
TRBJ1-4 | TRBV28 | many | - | TGTGCCAGCAGTCCAAGTCTCGGACGTCTGGGCAAAAAACTGTTTTTT | CASSPSLGRLGKKLFF
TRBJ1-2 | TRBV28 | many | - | TGTGCCAGCACTTCTCGAACAGGGCCAGACTATGGCTACACCTTC | CASTSRTGPDYGYTF
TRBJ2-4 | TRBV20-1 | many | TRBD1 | TGCAGTGCTAGACCCCGCACGACAGGGCCCAAAAACATTCAGTACTTC | CSARPRTTGPKNIQYF
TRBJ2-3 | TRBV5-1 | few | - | TGCGCCAGCAGCTTGGGAAGAGCGTTCCCCACAGATACGCAGTATTTT | CASSLGRAFPTDTQYF
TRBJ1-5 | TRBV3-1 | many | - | TGTGCCAGCAGCCAAGGAGGCAATCAGCCCCAGCATTTT | CASSQGGNQPQHF
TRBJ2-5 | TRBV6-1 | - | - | TGTGCCAGCAGTGAATTTGTGAGGGACCTCCAAGAGACCCAGTACTTC | CASSEFVRDLQETQYF
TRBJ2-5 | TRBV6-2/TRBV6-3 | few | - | TGTGCCAGCAGTTACGGACAGGGAGGGGAGACCCAGTACTTC | CASSYGQGGETQYF
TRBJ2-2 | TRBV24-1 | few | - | TGTGCCACGTCGATGGGGACCGGGGAGCTGTTTTTT | CATSMGTGELFF
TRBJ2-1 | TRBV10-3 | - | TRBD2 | TGTGCCATCAGTGCCGTGGGACTAGCGGGAGGGTCTAATGAGCAGTTCTTC | CAISAVGLAGGSNEQFF
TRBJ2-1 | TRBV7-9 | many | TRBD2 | TGTGCCAGCAGCCCCGGACTAGTCGGGGAGCAGTTCTTC | CASSPGLVGEQFF
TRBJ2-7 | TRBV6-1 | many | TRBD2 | TGTGCCAGCAGTGAGACTAGCGGGAGCTCCTACGAGCAGTACTTC | CASSETSGSSYEQYF
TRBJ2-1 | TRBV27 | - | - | TGTGCCAGCAGTCCAGGGTCCTACAATGGGCAGTTCTTC | CASSPGSYNGQFF
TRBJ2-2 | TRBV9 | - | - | TGTGCCAGCAGCTTCGCATCGCCGAGGACCGGGGAGCTGTTTTTT | CASSFASPRTGELFF
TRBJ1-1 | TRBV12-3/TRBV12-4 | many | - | TGTGCCAGCAGTTTAGCCATCGGACGGTATGAAGCTTTCTTT | CASSLAIGRYEAFF
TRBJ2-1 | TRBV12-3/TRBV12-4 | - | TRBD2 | TGTGCCAGCAGACTAGCGTCATACAATGAGCAGTTCTTC | CASRLASYNEQFF
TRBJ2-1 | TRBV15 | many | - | TGTGCCACCAGCAGAGAGATCTACAATGAGCAGTTCTTC | CATSREIYNEQFF
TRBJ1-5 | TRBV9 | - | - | TGTGCCAGCAGCGGGGGGGGCCCCCATAGCAATCAGCCCCAGCATTTT | CASSGGGPHSNQPQHF
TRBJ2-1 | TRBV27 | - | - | TGTGCCGGCAGTTTAGGGCAGGGGGGAAGGAATGAGCAGTTCTTC | CAGSLGQGGRNEQFF
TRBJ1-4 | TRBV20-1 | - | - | TGCAGTGCGGCAGGGATGCCGGCGAATGAAAAACTGTTTTTT | CSAAGMPANEKLFF
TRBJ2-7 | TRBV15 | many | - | TGTGCCACCAGCAGGGGGGTGGACTACGAGCAGTACTTC | CATSRGVDYEQYF
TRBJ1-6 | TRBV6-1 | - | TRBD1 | TGTGCCAGCAGTCACAGGGGGGATAATTCACCCCTCCACTTT | CASSHRGDNSPLHF
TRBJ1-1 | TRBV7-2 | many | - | TGTGCCAGCAACTACCGGGGGAAACCTGAAGCTTTCTTT | CASNYRGKPEAFF
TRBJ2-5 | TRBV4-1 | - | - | TGCGCCAGCAGCCGGCCCGGGTCGATACAAGAGACCCAGTACTTC | CASSRPGSIQETQYF
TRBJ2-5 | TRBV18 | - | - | TGTGCCAGCTCACCGGGCAAACAAGAGACCCAGTACTTC | CASSPGKQETQYF
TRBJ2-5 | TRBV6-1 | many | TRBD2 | TGTGCCAGCTCCTTCGGGACTACCTCGTTTGACCAGTACTTC | CASSFGTTSFDQYF
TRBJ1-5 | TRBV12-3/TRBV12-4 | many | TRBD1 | TGTGCCAGCAGTTTATTAGCGACACCGGGACAGGGGTATCAGCCCCAGCATTTT | CASSLLATPGQGYQPQHF
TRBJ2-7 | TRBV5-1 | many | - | TGCGCCAGCACCGGGACCGCCCGTTCCGAGCAGTACTTC | CASTGTARSEQYF
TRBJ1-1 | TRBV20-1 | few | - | TGCAGTGCAGCCGGGGTATATGCAGCTTTCTTT | CSAAGVYAAFF
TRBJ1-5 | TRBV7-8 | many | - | TGTGCCAGCAGCTTAAGCTCGGAGAAACCCCAGCATTTT | CASSLSSEKPQHF
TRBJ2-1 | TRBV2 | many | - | TGTGCCAGCAGTGAAGTGACTAGCTCCTACAATGAGCAGTTCTTC | CASSEVTSSYNEQFF
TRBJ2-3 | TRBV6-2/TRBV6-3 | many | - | TGTGCCACCCGGGACGGACGGGGCACAGATACGCAGTATTTT | CATRDGRGTDTQYF
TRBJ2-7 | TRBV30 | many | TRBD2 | TGTGCCTGGAGTCTTGGGACTAGCGGATCCTACGAGCAGTACTTC | CAWSLGTSGSYEQYF
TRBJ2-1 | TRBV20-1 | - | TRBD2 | TGCAGTGCTAGGTTCGGACTAGCGGGAGGGCGGTCAGGTGAGCAGTTCTTC | CSARFGLAGGRSGEQFF
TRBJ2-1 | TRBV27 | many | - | TGTGCCAGCACCTCAGACAGTTCCAATGAGCAGTTCTTC | CASTSDSSNEQFF
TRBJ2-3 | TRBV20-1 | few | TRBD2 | TGCAGTGCTAGAGAGACCGGGACTAGACATTCAGATACGCAGTATTTT | CSARETGTRHSDTQYF
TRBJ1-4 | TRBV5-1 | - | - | TGCGCCAGCAGCTTAGGGGTTGGCGCAGCTAATGAAAAACTGTTTTTT | CASSLGVGAANEKLFF
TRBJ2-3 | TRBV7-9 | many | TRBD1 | TGTGCCAGCAGCTCGCTGACAGGGAAGACAGATACGCAGTATTTT | CASSSLTGKTDTQYF
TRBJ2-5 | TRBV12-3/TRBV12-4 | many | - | TGTGCCAGCAGTTTAGCAGGGCAGGTTCTCAGAGAGACCCAGTACTTC | CASSLAGQVLRETQYF
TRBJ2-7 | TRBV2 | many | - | TGTGCCAGCACCGAGGGGGGGCTCAAGAACGAGCAGTACTTC | CASTEGGLKNEQYF